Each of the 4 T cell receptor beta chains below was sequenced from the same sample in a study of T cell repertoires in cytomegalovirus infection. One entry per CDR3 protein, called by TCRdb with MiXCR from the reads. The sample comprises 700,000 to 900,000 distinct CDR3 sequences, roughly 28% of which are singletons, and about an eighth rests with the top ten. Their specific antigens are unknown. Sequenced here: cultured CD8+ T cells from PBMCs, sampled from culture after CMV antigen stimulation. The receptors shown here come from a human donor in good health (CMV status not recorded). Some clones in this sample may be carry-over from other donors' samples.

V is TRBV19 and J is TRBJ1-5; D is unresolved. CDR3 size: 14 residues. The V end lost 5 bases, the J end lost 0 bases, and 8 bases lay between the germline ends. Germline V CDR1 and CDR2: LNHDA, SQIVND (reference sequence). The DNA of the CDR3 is TGTGCCAGTAGTCAGGCTAATAGCAATCAGCCCCAGCATTTT. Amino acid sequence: CASSQANSNQPQHF.

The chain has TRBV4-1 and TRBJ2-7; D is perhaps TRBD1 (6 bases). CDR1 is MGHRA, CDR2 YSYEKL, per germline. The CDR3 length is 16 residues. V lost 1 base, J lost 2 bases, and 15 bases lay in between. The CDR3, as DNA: TGCGCCAGCAGCCAAGGGGCAGGGGCGAATCCCTACGAGCAGTACTTC. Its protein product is CASSQGAGANPYEQYF.

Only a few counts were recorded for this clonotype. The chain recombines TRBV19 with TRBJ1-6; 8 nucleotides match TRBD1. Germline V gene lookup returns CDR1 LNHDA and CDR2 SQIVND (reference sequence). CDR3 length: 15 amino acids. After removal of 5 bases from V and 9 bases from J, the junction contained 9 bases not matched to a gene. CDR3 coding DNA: TGTGCCAGTAGTGTCGACAGGGGTCTCGTTTCACCCCTCCACTTT. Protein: CASSVDRGLVSPLHF.

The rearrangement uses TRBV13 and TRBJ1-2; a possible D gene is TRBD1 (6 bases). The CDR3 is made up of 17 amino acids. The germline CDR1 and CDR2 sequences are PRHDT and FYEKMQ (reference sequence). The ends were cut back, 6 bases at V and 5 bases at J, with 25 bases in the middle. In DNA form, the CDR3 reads TGTGCCAGCAGGATTTGGGGGGACAAAACGTTCAAATATGGCTACACCTTC. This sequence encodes CASRIWGDKTFKYGYTF.